This T cell receptor beta chain emerged from a study of blood T cell repertoires in COVID-19. At the level of the study: PBMCs, B-cell-depleted T cells, or T cells were the source of the cDNA or gDNA that made up the material.

Original analysis: Amplification of reference gene primers was used by the study to estimate nucleated cell counts. The method was immunoSEQ multiplex PCR; TCRdb's version includes in-frame clones alone and lacks a portion of them. The V and J calls and clone size are taken from that table; D and trimming were inferred from the DNA. The sample has tens of thousands of clones; roughly 87% are singletons. Between the trimmed V and J ends, which lost 7 bases and 4 bases, there was a span of 14 bases. Germline loops: CDR1 LNHDA, CDR2 SQIVND (reference sequence). The CDR3 totals 14 residues. The chain joins TRBV19 to TRBJ1-3; D is unresolved. Specimen: peripheral blood. The clonotype was recovered from a man aged 60-69 years with acute or convalescent COVID-19. The CDR3 region is CASTEFTEGNTIYF. The DNA for the CDR3 is TGTGCCAGTACGGAATTCACGGAGGGAAACACCATATATTTT.